This entry describes one T cell receptor (beta chain). The data are from a study of blood T cell repertoires in COVID-19. As for the study in general: The United States, Italy and Spain provided the acute and convalescent COVID-19 samples. Sample material is recorded as cDNA or gDNA derived from T cells, B-cell-depleted T cells, or PBMCs.

Per the original data handling: Reference gene primer amplification yielded estimated nucleated cell counts. Libraries were prepared by immunoSEQ multiplex PCR; TCRdb keeps only in-frame clonotypes and omits some of them. The DNA gave D and trimming, while V, J and clone size come from that table. The sample lists 45,000 to 65,000 clones, about 77% occurring once. The CDR3 runs to 14 residues. Germline V lookup: CDR1 SGDLS, CDR2 YYNGEE. V lost 0 bases and J lost 6, with 12 bases in between. The clonotype comes from a man in his 70s with active or convalescent COVID-19. The chain recombines TRBV9 with TRBJ1-1; maybe TRBD1 (5 bases). The source material was peripheral blood. The CDR3 loop reads CASSVGRVSSEAFF. CDR3 coding DNA: TGTGCCAGCAGCGTAGGCAGGGTATCTTCTGAAGCTTTCTTT.